This T cell receptor (beta chain) appears in the sequencing data of a study of PD-1 blockade in classical Hodgkin lymphoma. General observations from the study: Whatever underlies the repertoire differences (possibly disease activity or prior therapy) remains undefined. At baseline, newly diagnosed patients reportedly showed less TCR diversity than healthy donors.

Comment on this clone: Its antigen is unidentified.

Generated by immunoSEQ multiplex PCR, the TCRdb table keeps only in-frame clones and is missing some. The sample has 75,000 to 95,000 clones, 83% seen once. The V end was cut by 3 bases, the J end by 0 bases, with 12 bases between. The CDR3 runs 16 residues. The germline CDR1 and CDR2 sequences are MNHNS and SASEGT. Time point in this sample: cycle 4 day 1 (C4D1), after less than seven weeks of nivolumab. Each and every patient relapsed after autologous stem cell transplantation, and patients got differing brentuximab vedotin exposure. The clonotype originates from a human donor with classical Hodgkin lymphoma. The sequencing used peripheral blood mononuclear cells (PBMCs), collected before the fourth cycle of nivolumab. This rearrangement joins TRBV6-1 to TRBJ2-1, with D possibly TRBD2 on 6 matching bases. This CDR3 is CASSDGTPHSYNEQFF. For the CDR3, the DNA is TGTGCCAGCAGTGATGGGACTCCCCACTCCTACAATGAGCAGTTCTTC.